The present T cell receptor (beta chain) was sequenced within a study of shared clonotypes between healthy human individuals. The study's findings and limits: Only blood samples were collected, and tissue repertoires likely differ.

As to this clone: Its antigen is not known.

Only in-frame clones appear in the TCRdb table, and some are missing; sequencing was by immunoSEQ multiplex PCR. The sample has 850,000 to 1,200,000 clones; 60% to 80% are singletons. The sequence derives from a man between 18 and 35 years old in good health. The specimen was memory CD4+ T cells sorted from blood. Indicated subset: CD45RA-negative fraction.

CDR3 nucleotides: TGTGCCAGCAGTGAAATCTCTGGAAACACCATATATTTT. This sequence encodes CASSEISGNTIYF. The chain joins TRBV6-1 to TRBJ1-3; D gene unclear. Trimming shortened V by 2 bases and J by 0 bases, and 2 bases separated the two germline ends. Per germline, CDR1 MNHNS and CDR2 SASEGT. The CDR3 is 13 amino acids.